This is a list of T cell receptor beta chains from one sample in a study of siplizumab effects on memory and regulatory T cells. Clones were read by immunoSEQ multiplex PCR, and TCRdb kept only the in-frame ones, dropping some. The sample has some 100,000 clones; about 91% are singletons. Specimen: Tregs sorted from blood. These receptors were collected from a human donor in good health. CDR3s include the opening cysteine and the closing phenylalanine or tryptophan. Fields, in order: clone size, J gene, V gene, D gene, CDR3 DNA, CDR3 protein. D genes are given only for firm matches. The size entry is marked missing in some rows and otherwise reads once, few, many or a size class.

clone size: -
J gene: TRBJ2-3
V gene: TRBV6-1
D gene: -
CDR3 DNA: TGTGCCAGCAGTGAGGGACCCGTGCCGCCTAACACAGATACGCAGTATTTT
CDR3 protein: CASSEGPVPPNTDTQYF

clone size: once
J gene: TRBJ1-2
V gene: TRBV29-1
D gene: -
CDR3 DNA: TGCAGCGCCGAGCCGGGACACCAACCTAACTATGGCTACACCTTC
CDR3 protein: CSAEPGHQPNYGYTF

clone size: -
J gene: TRBJ2-2
V gene: TRBV5-6
D gene: -
CDR3 DNA: TGTGCCAGCAGCCAACTTGGCGGGGAGTCGAACACCGGGGAGCTGTTTTTT
CDR3 protein: CASSQLGGESNTGELFF

clone size: -
J gene: TRBJ2-1
V gene: TRBV19
D gene: TRBD2
CDR3 DNA: TGTGCCAGTAGTATTAGGGCGGGAGGGTCCTACAATGAGCAGTTCTTC
CDR3 protein: CASSIRAGGSYNEQFF

clone size: -
J gene: TRBJ2-7
V gene: TRBV6-5
D gene: -
CDR3 DNA: TGTGCCAGCAGTTACGGAATTGGCTGGTACTTC
CDR3 protein: CASSYGIGWYF

clone size: -
J gene: TRBJ1-1
V gene: TRBV7-9
D gene: -
CDR3 DNA: TGTGCCAGCAGCCCGGGACGGATGAACACTGAAGCTTTCTTT
CDR3 protein: CASSPGRMNTEAFF

clone size: -
J gene: TRBJ2-7
V gene: TRBV2
D gene: TRBD2
CDR3 DNA: TGTGCCAGCAGGGATGGAGCGGGACTAACCTACGAGCAGTACTTC
CDR3 protein: CASRDGAGLTYEQYF

clone size: -
J gene: TRBJ2-2
V gene: TRBV7-9
D gene: TRBD2
CDR3 DNA: TGTGCCAGCAGCTTAATTAGCGGGGTCGCCGGGGAGCTGTTTTTT
CDR3 protein: CASSLISGVAGELFF

clone size: -
J gene: TRBJ2-7
V gene: TRBV6-5
D gene: -
CDR3 DNA: TGTGCCAGCAGTTACTGGTCCTTTCAGGGCGAGCAGTACTTC
CDR3 protein: CASSYWSFQGEQYF

clone size: -
J gene: TRBJ1-1
V gene: TRBV6-6
D gene: -
CDR3 DNA: TGTGCCAGCGGAGAATGGAACACTGAAGCTTTCTTT
CDR3 protein: CASGEWNTEAFF

clone size: -
J gene: TRBJ2-1
V gene: TRBV7-3
D gene: TRBD1
CDR3 DNA: TGTGCCAGCAGCGACAGACAGGGCAGCTCCTACAATGAGCAGTTCTTC
CDR3 protein: CASSDRQGSSYNEQFF

clone size: -
J gene: TRBJ1-4
V gene: TRBV7-8
D gene: TRBD1
CDR3 DNA: TGTGCCAGCAGCTTCGCAGGGGGGACAACTAATGAAAAACTGTTTTTT
CDR3 protein: CASSFAGGTTNEKLFF

clone size: once
J gene: TRBJ2-1
V gene: TRBV2
D gene: -
CDR3 DNA: TGTGCCAGCAGTGAGGGGACACCCTACAATGAGCAGTTCTTC
CDR3 protein: CASSEGTPYNEQFF

clone size: -
J gene: TRBJ2-5
V gene: TRBV5-1
D gene: -
CDR3 DNA: TGCGCCAGCAGCTTGGTTTCGGAAGAGACCCAGTACTTC
CDR3 protein: CASSLVSEETQYF

clone size: -
J gene: TRBJ2-7
V gene: TRBV14
D gene: -
CDR3 DNA: TGTGCCAGCAGACGTTCGGGACTCGGGGCCTGGGAGCAGTACTTC
CDR3 protein: CASRRSGLGAWEQYF

clone size: -
J gene: TRBJ2-5
V gene: TRBV5-1
D gene: -
CDR3 DNA: TGCGCCAGCAGCTTGGAAGGCCTCCAAGAGACCCAGTACTTC
CDR3 protein: CASSLEGLQETQYF

clone size: -
J gene: TRBJ2-3
V gene: TRBV6-1
D gene: TRBD1
CDR3 DNA: TGTGCCAGCAGTCTCACAGGGGATCAAGATACGCAGTATTTT
CDR3 protein: CASSLTGDQDTQYF

clone size: -
J gene: TRBJ2-7
V gene: TRBV19
D gene: -
CDR3 DNA: TGTGCCAGTAGTCTAAGACGAAGCTCCTACGAGCAGTACTTC
CDR3 protein: CASSLRRSSYEQYF

clone size: -
J gene: TRBJ1-2
V gene: TRBV5-1
D gene: -
CDR3 DNA: TGCGCCAGCAGCTTGAGTAGGGTAGACTATGGCTACACCTTC
CDR3 protein: CASSLSRVDYGYTF

clone size: -
J gene: TRBJ1-5
V gene: TRBV4-2
D gene: -
CDR3 DNA: TGTGCCAGCAGCCATGACCCCAGAAGCAATCAGCCCCAGCATTTT
CDR3 protein: CASSHDPRSNQPQHF

clone size: -
J gene: TRBJ1-5
V gene: TRBV19
D gene: -
CDR3 DNA: TGTGCCAGTAAGGACAGCTATCAGCCCCAGCATTTT
CDR3 protein: CASKDSYQPQHF

clone size: -
J gene: TRBJ1-5
V gene: TRBV19
D gene: -
CDR3 DNA: TGTGCCAGTTGGACAGCTTATAGCAATCAGCCCCAGCATTTT
CDR3 protein: CASWTAYSNQPQHF

clone size: -
J gene: TRBJ2-7
V gene: TRBV5-6
D gene: -
CDR3 DNA: TGTGCCAGCAGCTTGTTAGGGGGCTCCTACGAGCAGTACTTC
CDR3 protein: CASSLLGGSYEQYF

clone size: -
J gene: TRBJ2-6
V gene: TRBV25-1
D gene: -
CDR3 DNA: TGTGCCAGCAACCACCAGGGGTCTGGGGCCAACGTCCTGACTTTC
CDR3 protein: CASNHQGSGANVLTF